This T cell receptor beta chain was captured by sequencing in a study of blood T cell repertoires in COVID-19 (dated by TCRdb to about 2020). A note on the overall study: The collaborator samples originated in the United States, Italy and Spain and spanned the acute and convalescent phases of COVID-19. The prospective study material was composed of cDNA or gDNA derived from T cells, B-cell-depleted T cells, or PBMCs. Deeply sampled blood TCRbeta repertoires from subjects exposed to, actively infected with, or recovered from COVID-19 were included in the dataset. A freely available public database, intended as a resource for researchers studying the immune response to SARS-CoV-2, is where the repertoires were released. The samples were drawn from two sources: the first 160 participants of the ongoing ImmuneRACE study, and approximately 1,300 subjects contributed by 6 global collaborators. Sample metadata almost always included a de-identified subject ID, COVID-19 status, age in years and sex. Where HLA class I and class II types were available, the types were taken from metadata supplied by the sample provider, not from assay-based typing. General conclusions and limits of the study: The quantity of clinical and demographic metadata differed by source and by participant and was supplied without curation.

Collaborating institutions collected whole blood in K2EDTA tubes following their own protocols. For TCRbeta analysis, collaborator samples were shipped as frozen whole blood, as isolated PBMCs, or as DNA extracted from either sample type. With respect to this clone: No cognate antigen has been identified for it. No much larger clonotype is one base removed from it; base qualities were not supplied.

V is pared back by 2 bases and J by 0 bases, with 4 bases lying between the germline termini. Spanning cysteine to phenylalanine, the CDR3 consists of 13 amino acids. The kept DNA is CDR3 alone, 39 bases in frame from the first base. In the germline V gene (reference sequence), CDR1 corresponds to LNHDA and CDR2 to SQIVND. TCRbeta CDR3 regions were amplified from genomic DNA using the immunoSEQ Assay, a bias-controlled multiplex PCR. The original methods were these. The number of nucleated cells in each sample was estimated by amplification of reference gene primers within the assay. To quantify the absolute abundance of each unique TCRbeta CDR3 rearrangement, sequence reads were collapsed and filtered. For each sample, productive Simpson clonality was calculated as the square root of Simpson's diversity index over productive rearrangements. Drawn from immuneACCESS, this table holds only the in-frame rearrangements with V and J called that TCRdb kept. Clones are partly lost; checked studies trace under half to an unresolved V gene and leave the rest unexplained. V, J and clone size reflect that table, while D and trimming were determined from the DNA. Within this sample are some 130,000 clones, with around 88% of them counted one time only. Of the sample, approximately 10% falls within the top ten clones.

The sequenced sample was peripheral blood. The receptor was isolated from a man aged 50-59 years with acute or convalescent COVID-19. The rearrangement joined TRBV19 to TRBJ1-1; confidence is insufficient to name the D gene. The sequenced DNA is TGTGCCAGTAGTATACAGTTGAACACTGAAGCTTTCTTT. It codes for CASSIQLNTEAFF.